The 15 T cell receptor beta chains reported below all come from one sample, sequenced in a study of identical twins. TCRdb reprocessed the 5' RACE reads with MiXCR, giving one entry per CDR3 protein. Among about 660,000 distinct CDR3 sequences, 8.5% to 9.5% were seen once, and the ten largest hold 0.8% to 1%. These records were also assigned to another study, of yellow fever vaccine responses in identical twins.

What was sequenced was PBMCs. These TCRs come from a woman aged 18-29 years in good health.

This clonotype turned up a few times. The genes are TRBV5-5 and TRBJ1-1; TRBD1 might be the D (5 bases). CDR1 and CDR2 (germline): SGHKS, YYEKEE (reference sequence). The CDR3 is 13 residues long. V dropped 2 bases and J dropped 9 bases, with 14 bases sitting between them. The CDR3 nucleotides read TGTGCCAGCAGCTTCGTTATTGGGGGGAAAGCTTTCTTT. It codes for CASSFVIGGKAFF. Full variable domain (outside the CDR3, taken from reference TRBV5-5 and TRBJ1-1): DAGVTQSPTHLIKTRGQQVTLRCSPISGHKSVSWYQQVLGQGPQFIFQYYEKEERGRGNFPDRFSARQFPNYSSELNVNALLLGDSALYLCASSFVIGGKAFFGQGTRLTVV.

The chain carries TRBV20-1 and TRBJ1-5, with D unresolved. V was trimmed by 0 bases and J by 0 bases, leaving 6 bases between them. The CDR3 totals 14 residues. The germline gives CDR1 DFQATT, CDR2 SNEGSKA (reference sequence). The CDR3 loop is CSARDNHSNQPQHF. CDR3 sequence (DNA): TGCAGTGCTAGAGACAACCATAGCAATCAGCCCCAGCATTTT.

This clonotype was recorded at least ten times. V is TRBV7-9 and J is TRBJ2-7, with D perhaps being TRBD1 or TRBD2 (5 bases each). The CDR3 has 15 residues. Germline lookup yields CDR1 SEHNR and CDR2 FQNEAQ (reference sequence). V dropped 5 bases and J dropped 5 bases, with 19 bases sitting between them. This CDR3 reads CASSTARQGSDEQYF. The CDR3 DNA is TGTGCCAGCAGCACCGCCCGGCAGGGTAGCGACGAGCAGTACTTC.

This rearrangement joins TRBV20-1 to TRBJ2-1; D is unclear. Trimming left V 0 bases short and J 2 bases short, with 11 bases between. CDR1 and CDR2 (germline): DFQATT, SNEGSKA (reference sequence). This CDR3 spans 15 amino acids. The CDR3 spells CSARDNYLTYNEQFF. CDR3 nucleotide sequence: TGCAGTGCTAGAGATAACTATTTAACCTACAATGAGCAGTTCTTC.

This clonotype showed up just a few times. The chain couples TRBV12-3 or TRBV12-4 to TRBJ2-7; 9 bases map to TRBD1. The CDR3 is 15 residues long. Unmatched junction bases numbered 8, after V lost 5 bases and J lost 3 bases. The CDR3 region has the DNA TGTGCCAGCAGTACCGGACAGGGGCGCCGCTACGAGCAGTACTTC. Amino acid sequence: CASSTGQGRRYEQYF.

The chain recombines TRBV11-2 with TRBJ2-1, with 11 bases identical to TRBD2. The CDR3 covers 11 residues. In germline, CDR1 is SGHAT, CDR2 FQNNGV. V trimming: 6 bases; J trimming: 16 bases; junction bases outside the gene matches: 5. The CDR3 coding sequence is TGTGCCAGCAGAGGACTAGCGGGCCATTTCTTC. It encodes CASRGLAGHFF. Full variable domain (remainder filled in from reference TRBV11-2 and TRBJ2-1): EAGVAQSPRYKIIEKRQSVAFWCNPISGHATLYWYQQILGQGPKLLIQFQNNGVVDDSQLPKDRFSAERLKGVDSTLKIQPAKLEDSAVYLCASRGLAGHFFGPGTRLTVL.

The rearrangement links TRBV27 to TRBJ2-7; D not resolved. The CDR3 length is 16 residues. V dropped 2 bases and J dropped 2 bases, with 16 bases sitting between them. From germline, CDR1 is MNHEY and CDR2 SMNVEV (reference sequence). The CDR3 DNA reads TGTGCCAGCAGTTTACCCCCCCCAAGGGTACCCTACGAGCAGTACTTC. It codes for CASSLPPPRVPYEQYF.

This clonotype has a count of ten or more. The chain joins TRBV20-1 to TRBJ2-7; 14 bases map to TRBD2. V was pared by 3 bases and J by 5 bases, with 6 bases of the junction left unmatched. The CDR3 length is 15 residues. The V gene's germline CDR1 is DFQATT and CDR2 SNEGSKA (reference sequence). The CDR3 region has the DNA TGCAGTGCTAGCGGACTAGCGGGAGGCCACGACGAGCAGTACTTC. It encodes CSASGLAGGHDEQYF.

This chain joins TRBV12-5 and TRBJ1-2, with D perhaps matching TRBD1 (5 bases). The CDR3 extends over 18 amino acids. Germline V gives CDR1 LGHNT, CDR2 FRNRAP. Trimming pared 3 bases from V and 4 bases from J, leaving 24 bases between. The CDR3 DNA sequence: TGTGCTAGTGGTTTCTTAACAACAGGCGGGGTTCAGGGCTATGGCTACACCTTC. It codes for CASGFLTTGGVQGYGYTF.

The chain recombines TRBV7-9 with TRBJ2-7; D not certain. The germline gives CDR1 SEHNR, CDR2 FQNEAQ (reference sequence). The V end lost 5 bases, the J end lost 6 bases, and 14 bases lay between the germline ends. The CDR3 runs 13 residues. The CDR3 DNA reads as TGTGCCAGCAGCCCCCATCCCGTATTCGAGCAGTACTTC. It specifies CASSPHPVFEQYF.

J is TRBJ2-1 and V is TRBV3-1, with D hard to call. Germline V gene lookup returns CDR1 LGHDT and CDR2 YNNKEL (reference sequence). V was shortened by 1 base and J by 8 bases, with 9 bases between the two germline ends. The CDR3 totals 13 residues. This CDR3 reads CASSQVRLDEQFF. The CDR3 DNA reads TGTGCCAGCAGCCAAGTTCGCCTCGATGAGCAGTTCTTC.

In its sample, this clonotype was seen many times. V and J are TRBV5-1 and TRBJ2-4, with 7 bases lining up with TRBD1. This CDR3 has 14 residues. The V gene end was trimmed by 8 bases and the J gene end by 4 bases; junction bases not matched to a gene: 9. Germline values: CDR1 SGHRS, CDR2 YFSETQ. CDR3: CARLRVTGKNIQYF. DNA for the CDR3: TGCGCCAGGCTTAGAGTGACAGGGAAAAACATTCAGTACTTC.

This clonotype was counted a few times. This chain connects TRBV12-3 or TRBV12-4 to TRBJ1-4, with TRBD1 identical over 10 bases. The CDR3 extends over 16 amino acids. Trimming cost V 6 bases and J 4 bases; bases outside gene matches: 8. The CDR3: CASRDGQGDFNEKLFF. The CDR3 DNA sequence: TGTGCCAGCAGGGACGGACAGGGGGACTTTAATGAAAAACTGTTTTTT.

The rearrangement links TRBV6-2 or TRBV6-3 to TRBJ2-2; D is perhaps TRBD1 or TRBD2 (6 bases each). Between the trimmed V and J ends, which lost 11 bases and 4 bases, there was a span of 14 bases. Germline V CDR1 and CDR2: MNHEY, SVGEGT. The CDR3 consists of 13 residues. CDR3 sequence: CAGGLARTGELFF. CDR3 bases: TGTGCCGGGGGGCTAGCGCGCACCGGGGAGCTGTTTTTT.

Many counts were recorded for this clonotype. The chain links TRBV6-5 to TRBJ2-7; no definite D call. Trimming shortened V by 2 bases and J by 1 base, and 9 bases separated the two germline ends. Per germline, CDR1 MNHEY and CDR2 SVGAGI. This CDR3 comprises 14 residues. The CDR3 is CASSYDWESYEQYF. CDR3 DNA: TGTGCCAGCAGTTACGATTGGGAATCCTACGAGCAGTACTTC.